A selection of T cell receptor beta chains follows, all from one sample in a study of blood T cell repertoires in COVID-19. Libraries were prepared by immunoSEQ multiplex PCR; TCRdb keeps only in-frame clonotypes and omits some of them. Of 200,000 to 300,000 clones in the sample, about nine tenths were seen once. What was sequenced was peripheral blood. The receptors here all came from a person between 18 and 35 years old with COVID-19, enrolled during active disease. Both conserved end residues are part of each CDR3. The D gene is left open where the match is weak. Size is omitted from some rows. Given values are once, few, many or a class for expanded clones.

DNA: TGTGCCAGCAGCTTGGTCAGGGGGAGAAACACCGGGGAGCTGTTTTTT; CDR3: CASSLVRGRNTGELFF; D: TRBD1; J: TRBJ2-2; size: -; V: TRBV5-6
DNA: TGTGCCAGCAGCTTAAGGCTAGCGGGAGGGCCTGGGGAGACCCAGTACTTC; CDR3: CASSLRLAGGPGETQYF; D: TRBD2; J: TRBJ2-5; size: -; V: TRBV7-7
DNA: TGTGCCAGTAGTACTAGTTTCGAGCAGTACTTC; CDR3: CASSTSFEQYF; D: -; J: TRBJ2-7; size: -; V: TRBV19
DNA: TGCAGCGTTGCCGGGAGGGCCTCCTACGAGCAGTACTTC; CDR3: CSVAGRASYEQYF; D: TRBD2; J: TRBJ2-7; size: -; V: TRBV29-1
DNA: TGTGCCACCAGCGGGGAGTACAATGAGCAGTTCTTC; CDR3: CATSGEYNEQFF; D: -; J: TRBJ2-1; size: -; V: TRBV24-1
DNA: TGTGCCAGCAGTACGGGACAGGGCCGATATACGCAGTATTTT; CDR3: CASSTGQGRYTQYF; D: TRBD1; J: TRBJ2-3; size: -; V: TRBV6-5
DNA: TGCGCCAGCAGCGCGACAGAGTCCGGGACTAGCGGGATATACACAGATACGCAGTATTTT; CDR3: CASSATESGTSGIYTDTQYF; D: TRBD2; J: TRBJ2-3; size: -; V: TRBV10-1
DNA: TGTGCCAGCAGCCAAGGGGGGGGAGTCTTCTTC; CDR3: CASSQGGGVFF; D: TRBD2; J: TRBJ2-1; size: -; V: TRBV3-1/TRBV3-2
DNA: TGTGCCAGCAACCAAGGCCGGGAGGGCACAGATACGCAGTATTTT; CDR3: CASNQGREGTDTQYF; D: TRBD2; J: TRBJ2-3; size: -; V: TRBV4-2
DNA: TGTGCCAGCAGCGGGGGGGGGATCTCCAATGAGCAGTTCTTC; CDR3: CASSGGGISNEQFF; D: TRBD2; J: TRBJ2-1; size: -; V: TRBV6-4
DNA: TGCGCCAGCAGCCGTGGAGGGGTTAACACTGAAGCTTTCTTT; CDR3: CASSRGGVNTEAFF; D: -; J: TRBJ1-1; size: -; V: TRBV5-1
DNA: TGCAGTGCACTAAGCGGGAGCACTCAGTTCTTC; CDR3: CSALSGSTQFF; D: TRBD2; J: TRBJ2-1; size: -; V: TRBV20-1
DNA: TGTGCCAGCAGTTCGGCACAGGGCACAGATACGCAGTATTTT; CDR3: CASSSAQGTDTQYF; D: -; J: TRBJ2-3; size: -; V: TRBV27
DNA: TGCGCCAGCAGCCAATTTTCAGGCAACACCGGGGAGCTGTTTTTT; CDR3: CASSQFSGNTGELFF; D: -; J: TRBJ2-2; size: -; V: TRBV4-1
DNA: TGTGCCAGCAGCTTATTAGCGGGAAGCTCCTACGAGCAGTACTTC; CDR3: CASSLLAGSSYEQYF; D: TRBD2; J: TRBJ2-7; size: -; V: TRBV11-2
DNA: TGTGCCAGCAGCTCGAAAGGGGAAACGAGCAATCAGCCCCAGCATTTT; CDR3: CASSSKGETSNQPQHF; D: -; J: TRBJ1-5; size: -; V: TRBV5-6
DNA: TGTGCCAGCATCATGACAGATTCTAACTATGGCTACACCTTC; CDR3: CASIMTDSNYGYTF; D: -; J: TRBJ1-2; size: -; V: TRBV5-6
DNA: TGTGCCAGCAACTCCAACAGGGGTGGCGAGCAGTACTTC; CDR3: CASNSNRGGEQYF; D: TRBD1; J: TRBJ2-7; size: -; V: TRBV6-5
DNA: TGTGCCAGTAGTGCTGGGACAGGGAATCCGTACGAGCAGTACTTC; CDR3: CASSAGTGNPYEQYF; D: TRBD1; J: TRBJ2-7; size: once; V: TRBV19
DNA: TGTGCCAGCAGCTTGGAGCGCTACACCTTC; CDR3: CASSLERYTF; D: -; J: TRBJ1-2; size: -; V: TRBV5-4
DNA: TGTGCCAGCACCCAAAGGGGGAAGAGCTCTGGGGCCAACGTCCTGACTTTC; CDR3: CASTQRGKSSGANVLTF; D: -; J: TRBJ2-6; size: -; V: TRBV7-8
DNA: TGCAGCGTTGTTCGACAGGTAGAGATGGCTGGGGCCAACGTCCTGACTTTC; CDR3: CSVVRQVEMAGANVLTF; D: -; J: TRBJ2-6; size: -; V: TRBV29-1
DNA: TGTGCCATCAGTGAGGGGCGGGCCCTAAACGGGGAGCTGTTTTTT; CDR3: CAISEGRALNGELFF; D: -; J: TRBJ2-2; size: -; V: TRBV10-3
DNA: TGTGCCTGGAGCGGGGGAGGGGGCAATCAGCCCCAGCATTTT; CDR3: CAWSGGGGNQPQHF; D: -; J: TRBJ1-5; size: -; V: TRBV30
DNA: TGTGCCAGCAGCTTGTCCAGCGTACAGCAGTTCTTC; CDR3: CASSLSSVQQFF; D: -; J: TRBJ2-1; size: -; V: TRBV5-6
DNA: TGTGCCAGCACTAACACAGATACGCAGTATTTT; CDR3: CASTNTDTQYF; D: -; J: TRBJ2-3; size: -; V: TRBV5-5
DNA: TGTGCCAGCAGCCCCGGGACTAGCGGCCAAGAGACCCAGTACTTC; CDR3: CASSPGTSGQETQYF; D: TRBD2; J: TRBJ2-5; size: -; V: TRBV9
DNA: TGTGCCAGCCTCAGGGTGAATGAGCAGTTCTTC; CDR3: CASLRVNEQFF; D: -; J: TRBJ2-1; size: -; V: TRBV6-5
DNA: TGTGCCAGCAGCCTAAGAGGGGACAGGTCATTAGACGAGCAGTACTTC; CDR3: CASSLRGDRSLDEQYF; D: TRBD1; J: TRBJ2-7; size: -; V: TRBV11-2
DNA: TGTGCCACCAGCAGAGATCGACTACAGCTTAATGAAAAACTGTTTTTT; CDR3: CATSRDRLQLNEKLFF; D: -; J: TRBJ1-4; size: -; V: TRBV15
DNA: TGTGCCAGCAGCTTGGTGGGGCGGGGCGCCGAAGCTTTCTTT; CDR3: CASSLVGRGAEAFF; D: -; J: TRBJ1-1; size: -; V: TRBV5-5
DNA: TGTGCCAGCAGCCCAATAGCGGGAGGGCTGGGAGAGCAGTTCTTC; CDR3: CASSPIAGGLGEQFF; D: TRBD2; J: TRBJ2-1; size: -; V: TRBV5-5
DNA: TGCGCCAGCAGCTTTTTACCGACAGGGGGTTCCTACAATGAGCAGTTCTTC; CDR3: CASSFLPTGGSYNEQFF; D: TRBD1; J: TRBJ2-1; size: -; V: TRBV5-1
DNA: TGTGCCAGCAGCCGTGGCAGGGTAAGGACCGGGGAGCTGTTTTTT; CDR3: CASSRGRVRTGELFF; D: -; J: TRBJ2-2; size: -; V: TRBV7-3
DNA: TGTGCCAGCAGCTTAATGAGGCTAGCGGGAGGGTCCTACGAGCAGTACTTC; CDR3: CASSLMRLAGGSYEQYF; D: TRBD2; J: TRBJ2-7; size: -; V: TRBV7-3
DNA: TGTGCCAGCAGTGAAGCGATAGAGACTGCCCAAGATACGCAGTATTTT; CDR3: CASSEAIETAQDTQYF; D: -; J: TRBJ2-3; size: -; V: TRBV2
DNA: TGTGCCAGCAGTATGTTAGGGGGTCGTGAAGCTTTCTTT; CDR3: CASSMLGGREAFF; D: -; J: TRBJ1-1; size: -; V: TRBV6-6
DNA: TGCGCCAGCAGCATTACAGGGGGCGATCAGCCCCAGCATTTT; CDR3: CASSITGGDQPQHF; D: TRBD1; J: TRBJ1-5; size: -; V: TRBV5-1
DNA: TGCAGCGTCGGGACTAGCTACGAGCAGTACTTC; CDR3: CSVGTSYEQYF; D: TRBD2; J: TRBJ2-7; size: -; V: TRBV29-1
DNA: TGTGCCAGCAGTGACGGGACAGGGACAGATACGCAGTATTTT; CDR3: CASSDGTGTDTQYF; D: TRBD1; J: TRBJ2-3; size: -; V: TRBV6-4
DNA: TGTGCCATCAGTGAGTCCACTGTGAACACCGGGGAGCTGTTTTTT; CDR3: CAISESTVNTGELFF; D: -; J: TRBJ2-2; size: -; V: TRBV10-3
DNA: TGTGCCAGCAGCTGGAGCGGGAGCCTCTCCTACGAGCAGTACTTC; CDR3: CASSWSGSLSYEQYF; D: TRBD2; J: TRBJ2-7; size: -; V: TRBV5-4
DNA: TGTGCCACCAGCAGAGATCTTAGTACAGATGAGCAGTTCTTC; CDR3: CATSRDLSTDEQFF; D: -; J: TRBJ2-1; size: -; V: TRBV15
DNA: TGTGCCAGCAGTGAAGGGGGGAGGCAGCCCCAGCATTTT; CDR3: CASSEGGRQPQHF; D: -; J: TRBJ1-5; size: once; V: TRBV6-1
DNA: TGTGCCAGCCTCGACAGGGGTACGGGTCAGCCCCAGCATTTT; CDR3: CASLDRGTGQPQHF; D: TRBD1; J: TRBJ1-5; size: few; V: TRBV19